The 30 T cell receptor beta chains presented below share a single source sample, sequenced in a study of regulatory T cells in long-lasting Graves disease. The time point: newly diagnosed GD, antithyroid drugs for less than 3 months. RNA extracted from PBMCs served as the sequencing template. Researchers made TCR beta libraries by using iRepertoire HTBI primers and running Arm-PCR on CDR3 regions. Each CDR3 protein gets one entry after TCRdb re-called the multiplex PCR reads with MiXCR. The sample holds 450,000 to 600,000 distinct CDR3 sequences, approximately 13% seen once. These data are also associated with another study on T cells in Graves' hyperthyroidism and ophthalmopathy.

The specimen was peripheral blood mononuclear cells (PBMCs), collected at new diagnosis, from a patient treated with antithyroid drugs. The receptor set was obtained from a man aged 30 to 39 with Graves disease.

This clonotype turned up a few times. CDR3: CASSIGGDPPYEQYF. The CDR3 DNA reads TGTGCCAGTAGTATTGGCGGGGATCCCCCCTACGAGCAGTACTTC. The chain couples TRBV19 to TRBJ2-7; D is possibly TRBD2 (6 bases). Germline V gene lookup returns CDR1 LNHDA and CDR2 SQIVND (reference sequence). The CDR3 sequence is 15 residues long. The V end lost 3 bases, the J end lost 2 bases, and 14 bases lay between the germline ends.

This clonotype was counted at least ten times. The chain uses TRBV5-1 and TRBJ2-5, with D hard to call. This CDR3 spans 11 amino acids. V shed 3 bases and J shed 2 bases, with 2 bases lying between them. The germline CDR1 and CDR2 sequences are SGHRS and YFSETQ. In DNA form, the CDR3 reads TGCGCCAGCAGCTGGCAAGAGACCCAGTACTTC. Encoded protein: CASSWQETQYF.

This clonotype was recorded a few times. The CDR3: CSWITGTSATARSPLHF. In DNA form, the CDR3 reads TGCAGTTGGATTACCGGGACATCGGCCACGGCTAGATCACCCCTCCACTTT. The chain links TRBV29-1 to TRBJ1-6, with a tentative D call TRBD1 (6 bases). The CDR3 covers 17 residues. Germline CDR1 SQVTM, CDR2 ANQGSEA.

There are many counts of this clonotype. This chain joins TRBV27 and TRBJ2-3; perhaps D is TRBD1 or TRBD2 (5 bases each). The CDR3 has 14 residues. V was clipped by 6 bases and J by 1 base, with 11 bases between them. Germline CDR1 and CDR2: MNHEY and SMNVEV (reference sequence). The CDR3 reads CASSLRGGTDTQYF. For the CDR3, the DNA is TGTGCCAGCAGCTTAAGAGGGGGCACAGATACGCAGTATTTT.

This clonotype was picked up many times. The CDR3 here is CASSLIWRGTGPNDEQFF. The DNA for the CDR3 is TGTGCCAGCAGTTTAATCTGGCGCGGGACTGGACCTAACGATGAGCAGTTCTTC. The chain carries TRBV27 and TRBJ2-1; maybe TRBD2 (6 bases). The CDR3 consists of 18 residues. Trimming removed 2 bases at V and 8 bases at J, with 25 bases between. Germline V gene lookup returns CDR1 MNHEY and CDR2 SMNVEV (reference sequence).

The chain employs TRBV4-1 and TRBJ2-5; 11 bases fit TRBD2. The CDR3 runs 16 residues. With V trimmed by 6 bases and J by 3 bases, 9 bases remained unmatched. The germline CDR1 and CDR2 sequences are MGHRA and YSYEKL. CDR3 bases: TGCGCCAGCAGACCCACTAGCGGGAGAAAGAAAGAGACCCAGTACTTC. It translates to CASRPTSGRKKETQYF.

At least ten counts were recorded for this clonotype. This chain connects TRBV6-1 to TRBJ2-2, with D tentatively TRBD1 (6 bases). Trimming stripped 6 bases from V and 3 bases from J, with 14 bases between. CDR3 length: 15 amino acids. The germline V gene has CDR1 MNHNS and CDR2 SASEGT. The CDR3 DNA reads as TGTGCCAGCAGCCCGGACCAGGGGTACACCGGGGAGCTGTTTTTT. It specifies CASSPDQGYTGELFF.

This clonotype appeared a few times. The rearrangement joins TRBV6-2 or TRBV6-3 to TRBJ2-3; unclear D gene. The CDR3 sequence is 17 residues long. The germline V gene has CDR1 MNHEY and CDR2 SVGEGT. Deletions cut 0 bases from V and 0 bases from J, with 13 bases between. Here the CDR3 DNA reads TGTGCCAGCAGTTACTCAAGGACCAACTCTAGCACAGATACGCAGTATTTT. This gives the protein CASSYSRTNSSTDTQYF.

This clonotype occurred many times. The V call is TRBV12-5, the J call TRBJ2-1; TRBD1 is a possible D gene (7 bases). CDR3 length equals 14 residues. CDR1 and CDR2 from the germline V gene are LGHNT and FRNRAP. V lost 6 bases and J 8 bases, leaving 17 bases between the germline ends. CDR3 bases: TGTGCTAGTGGAAAGACAGGGAGGTTTGATGAGCAGTTCTTC. Translated: CASGKTGRFDEQFF.

This clonotype was counted at least ten times. The chain has TRBV12-3 or TRBV12-4 and TRBJ2-7, with 8 bases matching TRBD1. Losses at the gene ends were 7 bases for V and 5 bases for J; bases not matched to a gene: 7. The CDR3 spans 13 residues. Here the CDR3 reads CASTRDRMDEQYF. Here the CDR3 DNA reads TGTGCCAGCACCCGGGACAGGATGGACGAGCAGTACTTC.

Comments on this clonotype: The junction departs from the called germline gene at one end, perhaps through a read error. The chain joins TRBV11-2 to TRBJ1-6; maybe TRBD1 (6 bases). The CDR3 is 16 residues long. CDR1 SGHAT and CDR2 FQNNGV come from the germline V gene. The CDR3 DNA reads TGTGCCGGCAGCCCGGGACACGACGTTTATAATTCACCCCTCCACTTT. Translating gives CAGSPGHDVYNSPLHF.

This chain links TRBV5-4 with TRBJ2-1; 8 nucleotides match TRBD2. The V segment lost 6 bases and the J segment 3 bases; nucleotides outside the gene matches: 11. Germline V lookup: CDR1 SGHNT, CDR2 YYREEE (reference sequence). The CDR3 runs 16 residues. Here the CDR3 reads CASTTSGSVGYNEQFF. In DNA form, the CDR3 reads TGTGCCAGCACCACGAGCGGGAGCGTGGGCTACAATGAGCAGTTCTTC.

With regard to this clonotype: A read error likely explains this, since a far larger clone differs by one base. This chain uses TRBV27 with TRBJ2-3, with 7 positions matching TRBD2. The J call may be in error: the DNA end matches TRBJ2-1 better. The CDR3 has 12 residues. Germline V lookup: CDR1 MNHEY, CDR2 SMNVEV (reference sequence). CDR3 sequence (DNA): TGTGCCGCTGGGGGAGGGCCTCATGGGCAGTTCTTC. This translates into CAAGGGPHGQFF.

A few counts support this clonotype. CDR3 DNA sequence: TGCGCCAGCAGCCAAGTAGCGCTGGGTGGGAATGAGCAGTTCTTC. Its protein product is CASSQVALGGNEQFF. The rearrangement uses TRBV4-1 and TRBJ2-1; D is possibly TRBD2 (5 bases). This CDR3 is built from 15 residues. The germline V gene encodes CDR1 MGHRA and CDR2 YSYEKL. Between the trimmed V and J ends, which lost 1 base and 7 bases, there was a span of 14 bases.

Remarks on this clonotype: Possible read error: a much larger clone is one base away. The chain has TRBV3-1 and TRBJ2-7; D unresolved. The CDR3 length is 15 residues. Germline V CDR1 and CDR2: LGHDT, YNNKEL (reference sequence). The V end lost 1 base, the J end lost 0 bases, and 10 bases lay between the germline ends. DNA of the CDR3: TGTGCCAGCAGCCAAGGGAGCCGGAGCTCCTACGAGCAGTACTTC. Encoded protein: CASSQGSRSSYEQYF.

The V gene is TRBV5-6, the J gene TRBJ2-5, with D perhaps TRBD2 (5 bases). The ends were cut back, 4 bases at V and 1 base at J, with 20 bases in the middle. The CDR3 is made up of 17 amino acids. The germline gives CDR1 SGHDT, CDR2 YYEEEE. CDR3: CASSPGLGESAQETQYF. The CDR3 DNA is TGTGCCAGCAGCCCTGGTTTGGGAGAATCCGCCCAAGAGACCCAGTACTTC. Together with reference TRBV5-6 and TRBJ2-5, the CDR3 gives the full variable domain: DAGVTQSPTHLIKTRGQQVTLRCSPKSGHDTVSWYQQALGQGPQFIFQYYEEEERQRGNFPDRFSGHQFPNYSSELNVNALLLGDSALYLCASSPGLGESAQETQYFGPGTRLLVL.

The chain uses TRBV18 and TRBJ2-7, with 10 bases fitting TRBD2. Per germline, CDR1 KGHSH and CDR2 LQKENI. The CDR3 consists of 14 residues. V lost 6 bases to trimming and J lost 3 bases; unmatched junction nucleotides: 5. The chain's CDR3 is CASSERGGFYEQYF. For the CDR3, the DNA is TGTGCCAGCTCTGAGCGGGGGGGCTTCTACGAGCAGTACTTC.

This clonotype was picked up many times. CDR3 loop: CASSILAGGSEQFF. CDR3 DNA: TGTGCCAGCAGTATCCTAGCGGGAGGGAGCGAGCAGTTCTTC. The gene calls are TRBV28 and TRBJ2-1, with 12 bases lining up with TRBD2. Germline CDR1 and CDR2: MDHEN and SYDVKM. V trimming: 5 bases; J trimming: 10 bases; junction bases outside the gene matches: 6. The CDR3 covers 14 residues.

This clonotype was seen only a few times. The chain couples TRBV6-2 or TRBV6-3 to TRBJ2-6; the D gene is possibly TRBD1 (5 bases). The length of the CDR3 is 16 residues. The germline V gene has CDR1 MNHEY and CDR2 SVGEGT. The V and J ends lost 4 bases and 3 bases respectively, with 13 bases between them. CDR3 sequence reads: CASSFSRVGGANVLTF. CDR3 nucleotide sequence: TGTGCCAGCAGTTTCTCCAGGGTTGGTGGGGCCAACGTCCTGACTTTC.

The table lists this clonotype with a few counts. The chain employs TRBV25-1 and TRBJ1-4, with D maybe TRBD1 (6 bases). Germline lookup yields CDR1 MGHDK and CDR2 SYGVNS. Between the trimmed V and J ends, which lost 11 bases and 2 bases, there was a span of 12 bases. This CDR3 spans 13 amino acids. CDR3 residues: CASQGWTNEKLFF. The CDR3 bases are TGTGCCTCCCAGGGGTGGACTAATGAAAAACTGTTTTTT.

In its sample, this clonotype was seen many times. The rearrangement joins TRBV12-3 or TRBV12-4 to TRBJ1-1, with TRBD1 as a possible D gene (6 bases). CDR3 size: 15 residues. V dropped 10 bases and J dropped 3 bases, with 21 bases sitting between them. CDR3 sequence: CATDWGGVMDTEAFF. CDR3 in DNA: TGTGCCACCGATTGGGGGGGCGTGATGGACACTGAAGCTTTCTTT.

This clonotype was detected many times. A much larger clone is a single base away; this may be a read error. The CDR3: CASSWTSGEENEQFF. The CDR3 coding sequence is TGCGCCAGCAGCTGGACTAGCGGGGAAGAGAATGAGCAGTTCTTC. The chain links TRBV5-1 to TRBJ2-1; 12 positions match TRBD2. CDR1 is SGHRS and CDR2 is YFSETQ in the germline V gene. This CDR3 region has 15 residues. Trimming took 3 bases from V and 7 from J; bases not matched to a gene: 5.

This clonotype has ten or more counts. J is TRBJ2-7 and V is TRBV12-3 or TRBV12-4; D possibly corresponds to TRBD2 (5 bases). With 2 bases removed from V and 5 bases from J, the gap between germline ends came to 19 bases. The CDR3 has 16 amino acids. The CDR3 spells CASSLIEGETQNEQYF. CDR3 DNA: TGTGCCAGCAGTTTAATCGAGGGAGAAACGCAGAACGAGCAGTACTTC.

This chain connects TRBV4-1 to TRBJ2-2; 7 positions match TRBD2. The V segment lost 3 bases and the J segment 1 base; nucleotides outside the gene matches: 14. CDR1 is MGHRA, CDR2 YSYEKL, per germline. This CDR3 has 19 residues. The CDR3 DNA sequence: TGCGCCAGCAGCCACCCCCGCATCGGGGCGGGGGTGAACACCGGGGAGCTGTTTTTT. It codes for CASSHPRIGAGVNTGELFF.

This clonotype was seen ten or more times. CDR3 sequence (DNA): TGTGCCAGCTCACCGGACAGGGGAGCACCAAGGGCTTTCTTT. Amino acid sequence: CASSPDRGAPRAFF. This sequence joins TRBV18 and TRBJ1-1; 9 nucleotides agree with TRBD1. Germline CDR1 KGHSH, CDR2 LQKENI. The ends lost 3 bases at V and 11 bases at J; junction bases unmatched: 10. The CDR3 length is 14 residues.

The V call is TRBV19, the J call TRBJ2-1, with 10 positions matching TRBD2. The CDR3 loop spans 16 amino acids. The germline CDR1 and CDR2 sequences are LNHDA and SQIVND (reference sequence). V shed 7 bases and J 8 bases; nucleotides not matched to a gene: 14. CDR3 coding DNA: TGTGCCAGTACCCCAAGGACTAGCGGAGGGGGTGATGAGCAGTTCTTC. It codes for CASTPRTSGGGDEQFF.

There are many counts of this clonotype. The chain is built from TRBV7-2 and TRBJ2-3; 14 bases agree with TRBD2. The CDR3 has 16 amino acids. Trimming at V came to 5 bases and at J to 4 bases, leaving 5 bases not matched to a gene. Germline-derived CDR1 and CDR2 are SGHTA and FQGNSA. The CDR3 protein is CASSMTSGRAADTQYF. The CDR3 nucleotides are TGTGCCAGCAGCATGACTAGCGGGAGGGCGGCAGATACGCAGTATTTT.

This clonotype showed up just a few times. This chain connects TRBV19 to TRBJ1-5; possible D gene TRBD1, 5 bases. Germline V gene lookup returns CDR1 LNHDA and CDR2 SQIVND (reference sequence). The CDR3 is 15 residues long. Trimming removed 1 base from V and 2 bases from J, with 9 bases in between. CDR3 amino acids: CASSIAGDGNQPQHF. CDR3 bases: TGTGCCAGTAGTATAGCGGGGGACGGCAATCAGCCCCAGCATTTT.

This clonotype was recorded many times. The chain is built from TRBV20-1 and TRBJ2-3, with 9 nucleotides matching TRBD2. Losses at the gene ends were 3 bases for V and 2 bases for J; bases not matched to a gene: 6. The CDR3 consists of 15 residues. CDR1 and CDR2 (germline): DFQATT, SNEGSKA (reference sequence). CDR3 DNA: TGCAGTGCTAGGACTAGCGGCTACCTCACAGATACGCAGTATTTT. It is translated as CSARTSGYLTDTQYF.

Many counts were recorded for this clonotype. V is TRBV18 and J is TRBJ2-7; tentative D call: TRBD2 (5 bases). This CDR3 is built from 12 residues. Trimming took 2 bases from V and 7 from J, leaving 9 bases between them. The germline V gene encodes CDR1 KGHSH and CDR2 LQKENI. In DNA form, the CDR3 reads TGTGCCAGCTCACCAACACCGGGAGAGCAGTACTTC. Protein sequence: CASSPTPGEQYF.